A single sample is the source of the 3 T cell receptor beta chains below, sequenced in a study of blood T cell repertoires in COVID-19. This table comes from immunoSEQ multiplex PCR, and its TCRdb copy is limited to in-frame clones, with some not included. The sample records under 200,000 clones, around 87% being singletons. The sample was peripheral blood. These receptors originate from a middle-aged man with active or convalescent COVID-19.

CDR3 in DNA: TGTGCCAGCAGCTTTGCCCGTCATTCGACAGGGGGAGTAGGGTACGAGCAGTACTTC. Translation gives CASSFARHSTGGVGYEQYF. The V call is TRBV7-2, the J call TRBJ2-7; the match to TRBD1 covers 9 bases. V trimming: 3 bases; J trimming: 4 bases; junction bases outside the gene matches: 19. Germline V gives CDR1 SGHTA, CDR2 FQGNSA. The CDR3 spans 19 residues.

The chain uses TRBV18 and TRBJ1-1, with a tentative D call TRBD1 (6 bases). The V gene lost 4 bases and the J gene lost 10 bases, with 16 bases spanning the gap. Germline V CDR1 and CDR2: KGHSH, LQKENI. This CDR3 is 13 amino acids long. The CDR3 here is CASSHPTTGGAFF. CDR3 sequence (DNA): TGTGCCAGCTCACACCCAACGACAGGAGGAGCTTTCTTT.

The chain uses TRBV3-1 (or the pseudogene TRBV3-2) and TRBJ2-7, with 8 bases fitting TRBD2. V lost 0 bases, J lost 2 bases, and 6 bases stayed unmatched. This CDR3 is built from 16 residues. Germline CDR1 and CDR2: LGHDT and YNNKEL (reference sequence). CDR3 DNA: TGTGCCAGCAGCCAAGAGGGCGGGGGGACCACCTACGAGCAGTACTTC. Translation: CASSQEGGGTTYEQYF.